A single sample is the source of the 30 T cell receptor beta chains below, sequenced in a study of blood T cell repertoires in COVID-19 (dated by TCRdb to 2018 to 2020). The library was produced with the immunoSEQ multiplex PCR assay. TCRdb limited this immuneACCESS table to in-frame rearrangements with V and J called. A share of clones is missing; checked studies link under half to unresolved V genes, and the rest is unexplained. This sample has about 83,000 clones in its table, and approximately 90% of those were observed once. 3% of the sample lies in the top ten. Sequencing was carried out using peripheral blood. The receptor source for this set is a woman between 45 and 60 years old with active or convalescent COVID-19.

The genes are TRBV14 and TRBJ1-4, with D possibly matching TRBD1 (5 bases). Germline CDR1 SGHDN, CDR2 FVKESK. CDR3 length: 14 residues. The V end was cut by 3 bases, the J end by 6 bases, with 11 bases between. CDR3: CASSHLGGDEKLFF. DNA of the CDR3: TGTGCCAGCAGCCACCTAGGAGGGGATGAAAAACTGTTTTTT.

This rearrangement joins TRBV7-3 to TRBJ2-5, with 9 bases lining up with TRBD2. V was clipped by 2 bases and J by 2 bases; unmatched bases: 9. The CDR3 length is 17 residues. Germline CDR1 SGHTA, CDR2 FQGTGA. The CDR3 is CASSLGGAGGRQETQYF. CDR3 DNA: TGTGCCAGCAGCTTAGGTGGAGCGGGGGGTAGGCAAGAGACCCAGTACTTC.

The rearrangement uses TRBV30 and TRBJ1-2; TRBD1 matches at 8 bases. The CDR3 consists of 11 residues. With 2 bases clipped from V and 13 bases from J, the junction kept 6 bases outside the gene matches. Germline V gene lookup returns CDR1 GTSNPN and CDR2 SVGIG (reference sequence). This chain's CDR3 is CAWSMGQASTF. CDR3 in DNA: TGTGCCTGGAGTATGGGACAGGCGAGCACCTTC.

The chain joins TRBV21-1 to TRBJ1-5; TRBD1 is the table's D call and was not checked against the DNA. TRBV21-1 is a pseudogene. The CDR3 length is 18 residues. The CDR3 protein is CASSNVEGARSSNQPQHF. The CDR3 coding sequence is TGTGCCAGCAGCAACGTCGAAGGGGCGAGATCGAGCAATCAGCCCCAGCATTTT.

The chain carries TRBV5-1 and TRBJ2-7; tentatively, D is TRBD1 (5 bases). Germline V CDR1 and CDR2: SGHRS, YFSETQ. V was clipped by 5 bases and J by 5 bases, with 20 bases between them. The CDR3 has 15 amino acids. The CDR3 reads CASSLSDTSVDEQYF. The DNA for the CDR3 is TGCGCCAGCAGTTTATCGGACACGAGTGTCGACGAGCAGTACTTC.

The J gene is TRBJ1-4, the V gene TRBV19; D is perhaps TRBD1 (5 bases). Trimming shortened V by 2 bases and J by 10 bases, and 11 bases separated the two germline ends. The V gene's germline CDR1 is LNHDA and CDR2 SQIVND (reference sequence). This CDR3 is 13 amino acids long. CDR3: CASSIKGPGKLFF. DNA for the CDR3: TGTGCCAGTAGTATAAAGGGGCCTGGAAAACTGTTTTTT.

The V call is TRBV3-1 (or the pseudogene TRBV3-2), the J call TRBJ2-4; 8 nucleotides align to TRBD2. The V gene's germline CDR1 is LGHDT and CDR2 YNNKEL (reference sequence). CDR3 size: 14 residues. Trimming took 2 bases from V and 5 from J; bases not matched to a gene: 2. The CDR3 DNA is TGTGCCAGCAGCCAAACAGCGGGGGAAAACATTCAGTACTTC. Translated: CASSQTAGENIQYF.

In DNA form, the CDR3 reads TGTGCCACCAGTGATTGGGGGGGTACCAATCAGCCCCAGCATTTT. Its translation is CATSDWGGTNQPQHF. This chain joins TRBV24-1 and TRBJ1-5; perhaps TRBD1 as D (5 bases). This CDR3 region has 15 residues. Between the trimmed V and J ends, which lost 2 bases and 3 bases, there was a span of 10 bases. Germline assignment: CDR1 KGHDR and CDR2 SFDVKD.

The rearrangement joins TRBV7-2 to TRBJ2-5; TRBD2 matches 14 bases. This CDR3 spans 17 amino acids. Germline-derived CDR1 and CDR2 are SGHTA and FQGNSA. V shed 5 bases, J shed 4 bases, and the junction held 9 bases outside the gene matches. This CDR3 reads CASSDRRLAGGPETQYF. CDR3 nucleotides: TGTGCCAGCAGCGACCGCCGACTAGCGGGGGGGCCAGAGACCCAGTACTTC.

This clone was counted only a few times. The chain uses TRBV6-1 and TRBJ1-1; D remains unclear. V lost 0 bases and J lost 1, with 9 bases in between. The CDR3 length is 15 residues. Germline V gene lookup returns CDR1 MNHNS and CDR2 SASEGT. The CDR3 bases are TGTGCCAGCAGTGAAGCTCCTGGGAGGAACACTGAAGCTTTCTTT. This codes for CASSEAPGRNTEAFF.

The rearrangement links TRBV19 to TRBJ1-1; possibly TRBD1 for D (6 bases). Trimming stripped 5 bases from V and 5 bases from J, with 15 bases between. Germline V lookup: CDR1 LNHDA, CDR2 SQIVND (reference sequence). The CDR3 has 14 amino acids. The CDR3 sequence is CASSSRGRGTEAFF. CDR3 nucleotides: TGTGCCAGTAGTTCACGGGGAAGGGGGACTGAAGCTTTCTTT. The entire variable domain, with the rest obtained from reference TRBV19 and TRBJ1-1, is as follows: DGGITQSPKYLFRKEGQNVTLSCEQNLNHDAMYWYRQDPGQGLRLIYYSQIVNDFQKGDIAEGYSVSREKKESFPLTVTSAQKNPTAFYLCASSSRGRGTEAFFGQGTRLTVV.

This clone was observed once. The chain links TRBV19 to TRBJ2-7; 14 nucleotides match TRBD2. The V gene's germline CDR1 is LNHDA and CDR2 SQIVND (reference sequence). Trimming at V came to 5 bases and at J to 3 bases, leaving 6 bases not matched to a gene. This CDR3 is built from 16 residues. CDR3 amino acids: CASSPSGLAGGYEQYF. The CDR3 coding sequence is TGTGCCAGTAGTCCCTCCGGACTAGCGGGGGGCTACGAGCAGTACTTC.

The V gene is TRBV2, the J gene TRBJ2-4, with 8 bases fitting TRBD2. CDR1 SNHLY and CDR2 FYNNEI come from the germline V gene. This CDR3 comprises 17 residues. The ends lost 1 base at V and 9 bases at J; junction bases unmatched: 14. DNA of the CDR3: TGTGCCAGCAGTGAAGGAGGCGGGGGGCCTCCAGGGCCCATTCAGTACTTC. Protein product: CASSEGGGGPPGPIQYF.

This clone was picked up one time. The chain uses TRBV6-6 and TRBJ2-7; D remains unclear. The germline gives CDR1 MNHNY, CDR2 SVGAGI (reference sequence). The CDR3 is 13 amino acids. V lost 8 bases to trimming and J lost 0 bases, with 11 bases between them. The CDR3 here is CASSEQLSYEQYF. The DNA of the CDR3 is TGTGCCAGCTCCGAACAGCTCTCCTACGAGCAGTACTTC.

This clone has only a few counts. The rearrangement joins TRBV6-1 to TRBJ2-1; 8 bases agree with TRBD2. The CDR3 sequence is 16 residues long. CDR1 MNHNS and CDR2 SASEGT come from the germline V gene. Trimming removed 4 bases from V and 0 bases from J; junction bases left unmatched: 5. DNA of the CDR3: TGTGCCAGCAGTGCTGGAGCGGGGGCCTCCTACAATGAGCAGTTCTTC. Translation gives CASSAGAGASYNEQFF.

V gene TRBV19 combines with J gene TRBJ2-6, with 9 bases aligning to TRBD1. Germline V gives CDR1 LNHDA, CDR2 SQIVND (reference sequence). CDR3 length: 17 residues. The J segment lost 5 bases and the V segment lost 7 bases, leaving 12 bases of the junction unmatched. CDR3 bases: TGTGCCAGTACCCTAGGGACAGGGATCCAAAGGGCCAACGTCCTGACTTTC. The encoded protein is CASTLGTGIQRANVLTF. The entire variable domain, with the rest obtained from reference TRBV19 and TRBJ2-6, is as follows: DGGITQSPKYLFRKEGQNVTLSCEQNLNHDAMYWYRQDPGQGLRLIYYSQIVNDFQKGDIAEGYSVSREKKESFPLTVTSAQKNPTAFYLCASTLGTGIQRANVLTFGAGSRLTVL.

This clone was picked up a small number of times. The chain recombines TRBV7-9 with TRBJ1-1; TRBD1 might be the D (6 bases). Looked up from germline, CDR1 is SEHNR and CDR2 is FQNEAQ (reference sequence). The CDR3 totals 13 residues. Trimming shortened V by 3 bases and J by 4 bases, and 9 bases separated the two germline ends. This CDR3 reads CASSLEGGTEAFF. CDR3 bases: TGTGCCAGCAGCTTGGAAGGGGGCACTGAAGCTTTCTTT.

The rearrangement links TRBV11-1 to TRBJ2-7; maybe TRBD1 (6 bases). Per the germline V gene, CDR1 is SGHAT and CDR2 is FQDESV (reference sequence). V lost 3 bases and J 1 base, leaving 7 bases between the germline ends. The CDR3 spans 13 residues. CDR3 region: CASSFTGSYEQYF. The CDR3 DNA is TGTGCCAGCAGCTTTACAGGGTCCTACGAGCAGTACTTC.

V and J are TRBV30 and TRBJ1-2; TRBD1 aligns across 7 bases. After removal of 1 base from V and 5 bases from J, the junction contained 10 bases not matched to a gene. Germline V gives CDR1 GTSNPN, CDR2 SVGIG (reference sequence). The CDR3 loop spans 15 amino acids. CDR3 DNA sequence: TGTGCCTGGAGTGGTGGACAGGAAAACCGGTATGGCTACACCTTC. It yields the protein CAWSGGQENRYGYTF. Variable domain in full (rest from reference TRBV30 and TRBJ1-2): SQTIHQWPATLVQPVGSPLSLECTVEGTSNPNLYWYRQAAGRGLQLLFYSVGIGQISSEVPQNLSASRPQDRQFILSSKKLLLSDSGFYLCAWSGGQENRYGYTFGSGTRLTVV.

The chain joins TRBV29-1 to TRBJ2-7; TRBD1 matches at 8 bases. The V gene end was trimmed by 1 base and the J gene end by 4 bases; junction bases not matched to a gene: 12. The CDR3 spans 16 residues. The germline gives CDR1 SQVTM, CDR2 ANQGSEA. CDR3 in amino acids: CSVEGLKDRESYEQYF. The CDR3 DNA follows: TGCAGCGTTGAAGGCTTAAAGGACAGGGAATCGTACGAGCAGTACTTC.

The rearrangement links TRBV30 to TRBJ1-1; D not certain. This CDR3 is 13 amino acids long. Germline-derived CDR1 and CDR2 are GTSNPN and SVGIG (reference sequence). V gave up 0 bases and J gave up 1 base, with 6 bases separating them. The CDR3 is CAWSVPGNTEAFF. The CDR3 nucleotides are TGTGCCTGGAGTGTACCAGGGAACACTGAAGCTTTCTTT.

The chain is built from TRBV6-5 and TRBJ1-1; the match to TRBD1 covers 7 bases. The V gene's germline CDR1 is MNHEY and CDR2 SVGAGI. The CDR3 sequence is 14 residues long. V gave up 4 bases and J gave up 9 bases; unmatched junction bases: 11. Here the CDR3 reads CASSSLQGTFQAFF. The CDR3 region has the DNA TGTGCCAGCAGTTCATTACAGGGGACCTTCCAAGCTTTCTTT.

The chain couples TRBV6-5 to TRBJ2-5, with 7 bases identical to TRBD1. V was clipped by 10 bases and J by 1 base; unmatched bases: 9. This CDR3 contains 14 residues. Per germline, CDR1 MNHEY and CDR2 SVGAGI. This chain's CDR3 is CATLDRVGQETQYF. CDR3 DNA: TGTGCCACCCTAGACAGGGTGGGCCAAGAGACCCAGTACTTC.

This sequence joins TRBV30 and TRBJ2-3, with 8 bases fitting TRBD2. CDR1 and CDR2 (germline): GTSNPN, SVGIG (reference sequence). The CDR3 is 15 amino acids. V gave up 2 bases and J gave up 4 bases; unmatched junction bases: 8. CDR3 protein: CAWSPLTGGPDTQYF. DNA of the CDR3: TGTGCCTGGAGTCCCTTAACGGGGGGGCCAGATACGCAGTATTTT.

This chain links TRBV5-6 with TRBJ1-3; TRBD1 aligns across 9 bases. With V trimmed by 4 bases and J by 4 bases, 6 bases remained unmatched. This CDR3 contains 15 residues. Germline CDR1 and CDR2: SGHDT and YYEEEE. CDR3 sequence: CASSIDRGRGNTIYF. The CDR3 DNA reads as TGTGCCAGCAGCATCGACAGGGGGAGAGGAAACACCATATATTTT.

J is TRBJ2-1 and V is TRBV3-1 (or the pseudogene TRBV3-2), with TRBD2 identical over 8 bases. The V gene end was trimmed by 4 bases and the J gene end by 7 bases; junction bases not matched to a gene: 9. CDR1 and CDR2 from the germline V gene are LGHDT and YNNKEL (reference sequence). The CDR3 is 15 residues long. CDR3 protein: CASSLNRGGQNEQFF. The CDR3 bases are TGTGCCAGCAGCCTAAACCGGGGGGGCCAAAATGAGCAGTTCTTC.

CDR3 DNA: TGTGCCAGCAGCCAAGGACGGGACTACGAGCAGTACTTC. Translated, it gives CASSQGRDYEQYF. The chain has TRBV3-1 (or the pseudogene TRBV3-2) and TRBJ2-7, with D perhaps TRBD2 (5 bases). V lost 1 base and J lost 3, with 7 bases in between. This CDR3 region has 13 residues. Germline V gene sequence: CDR1 LGHDT, CDR2 YNNKEL (reference sequence).

The V and J genes are TRBV29-1 and TRBJ2-1; D is possibly TRBD2 (7 bases). The CDR3 is 14 amino acids. The germline V gene has CDR1 SQVTM and CDR2 ANQGSEA. Trimming removed 0 bases from V and 12 bases from J, with 18 bases in between. CDR3 amino acids: CSVEERGGIHGQFF. CDR3 in DNA: TGCAGCGTTGAAGAGCGCGGGGGCATTCACGGGCAGTTCTTC.

The rearrangement links TRBV9 to TRBJ2-6; D possibly corresponds to TRBD1 (5 bases). The CDR3 runs 16 residues. The ends were cut back, 4 bases at V and 0 bases at J, with 11 bases in the middle. Germline CDR1 reads SGDLS; CDR2 reads YYNGEE. As DNA, the CDR3 is TGTGCCAGCAGCTATACAGGTCTCTCTGGGGCCAACGTCCTGACTTTC. Amino acid sequence: CASSYTGLSGANVLTF.

V and J are TRBV18 and TRBJ2-1; 8 bases match TRBD1. Germline V lookup: CDR1 KGHSH, CDR2 LQKENI. Germline trimming cut 3 bases from V and 4 bases from J; bases unmatched to any gene: 8. The CDR3 length is 16 residues. The CDR3 loop is CASSPFGTGFYNEQFF. The CDR3 bases are TGTGCCAGCTCACCGTTTGGGACAGGATTTTACAATGAGCAGTTCTTC.